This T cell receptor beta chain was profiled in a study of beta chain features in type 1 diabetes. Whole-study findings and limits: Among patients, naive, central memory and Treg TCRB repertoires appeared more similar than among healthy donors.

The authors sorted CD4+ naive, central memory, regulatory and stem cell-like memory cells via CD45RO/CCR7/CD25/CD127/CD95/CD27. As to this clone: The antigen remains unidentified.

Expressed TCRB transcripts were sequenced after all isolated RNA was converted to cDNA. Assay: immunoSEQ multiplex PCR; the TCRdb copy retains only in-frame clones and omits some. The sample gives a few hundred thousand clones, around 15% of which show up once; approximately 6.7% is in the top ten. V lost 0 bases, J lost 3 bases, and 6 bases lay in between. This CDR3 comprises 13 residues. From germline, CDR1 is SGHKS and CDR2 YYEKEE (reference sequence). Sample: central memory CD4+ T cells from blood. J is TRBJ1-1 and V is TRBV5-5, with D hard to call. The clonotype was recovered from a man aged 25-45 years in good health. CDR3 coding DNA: TGTGCCAGCAGCTTGGGAACCGACACTGAAGCTTTCTTT. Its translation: CASSLGTDTEAFF.